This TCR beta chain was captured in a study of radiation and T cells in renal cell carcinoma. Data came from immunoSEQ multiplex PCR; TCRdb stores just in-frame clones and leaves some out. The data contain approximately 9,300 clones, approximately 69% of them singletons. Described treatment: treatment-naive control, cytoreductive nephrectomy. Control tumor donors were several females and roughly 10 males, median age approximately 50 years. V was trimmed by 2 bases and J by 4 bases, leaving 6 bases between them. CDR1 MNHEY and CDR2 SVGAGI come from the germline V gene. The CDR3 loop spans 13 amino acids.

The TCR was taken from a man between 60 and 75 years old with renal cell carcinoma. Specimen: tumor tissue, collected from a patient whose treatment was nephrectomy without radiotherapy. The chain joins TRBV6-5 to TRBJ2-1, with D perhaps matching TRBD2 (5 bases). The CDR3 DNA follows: TGTGCCAGCAGTTACGGAGGTTACAATGAGCAGTTCTTC. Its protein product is CASSYGGYNEQFF.